Given below is one TCR beta chain in context. The antigen is unknown. These data originate in a study of T cells expressing NK-cell markers. Findings and caveats of the study: Several donors' CD3+CD56-NKG2C+ cells were dominated by the same clonotypes.

TCRdb re-called the 5' RACE reads and gives one entry per CDR3 protein, without DNA. Recorded for this sample: about half a million distinct CDR3 sequences. CDR1 LGHDT and CDR2 YNNKEL come from the germline V gene (reference sequence). The CDR3 length is 15 residues. The chain couples TRBV3-1 to TRBJ2-3; TCRdb returns TRBD2, unconfirmable since there is no DNA. The clonotype originates from a woman aged 45-59 years in good health. The sequenced sample consisted of blood T cells: a sorted CD56 or NKG2C T cell subset, CD4+ or CD8+ T cells, or bulk PBMC T cells (not recorded which). CDR3 residues: CASSLGLQSTDTQYF.